This T cell receptor (beta chain) was identified during a study of blood T cell repertoires in COVID-19. Study-wide background: COVID-19 samples collected from the United States, Italy and Spain covered acute and convalescent phases. PBMCs, B-cell-depleted T cells, or T cells were the source of the cDNA or gDNA that made up the material.

Participant ages covered roughly 18 to 89 years across about two dozen US areas. Cohort assignment relied on participant-reported clinical history. CDR1 and CDR2 from the germline V gene are SGHRS and YFSETQ. V lost 0 bases and J 4 bases, leaving 13 bases between the germline ends. The CDR3 covers 15 residues. This clone was counted once. The method was immunoSEQ multiplex PCR; TCRdb's version includes in-frame clones alone and lacks a portion of them. This sample carries about 280,000 clones, roughly 89% of them seen once, and the ten largest clones take 1.5% to 2%. The sequence was collected from a young woman with acute COVID-19. The material sequenced was PBMCs or T cells enriched from blood (not recorded which). This sequence joins TRBV5-1 and TRBJ2-5; tentative D call: TRBD2 (5 bases). The CDR3, as DNA: TGCGCCAGCAGCTTGGGCCAGAAGAGCGGAGAGACCCAGTACTTC. This translates into CASSLGQKSGETQYF. Filled out from reference TRBV5-1 and TRBJ2-5, the complete variable domain reads KAGVTQTPRYLIKTRGQQVTLSCSPISGHRSVSWYQQTPGQGLQFLFEYFSETQRNKGNFPGRFSGRQFSNSRSEMNVSTLELGDSALYLCASSLGQKSGETQYFGPGTRLLVL.